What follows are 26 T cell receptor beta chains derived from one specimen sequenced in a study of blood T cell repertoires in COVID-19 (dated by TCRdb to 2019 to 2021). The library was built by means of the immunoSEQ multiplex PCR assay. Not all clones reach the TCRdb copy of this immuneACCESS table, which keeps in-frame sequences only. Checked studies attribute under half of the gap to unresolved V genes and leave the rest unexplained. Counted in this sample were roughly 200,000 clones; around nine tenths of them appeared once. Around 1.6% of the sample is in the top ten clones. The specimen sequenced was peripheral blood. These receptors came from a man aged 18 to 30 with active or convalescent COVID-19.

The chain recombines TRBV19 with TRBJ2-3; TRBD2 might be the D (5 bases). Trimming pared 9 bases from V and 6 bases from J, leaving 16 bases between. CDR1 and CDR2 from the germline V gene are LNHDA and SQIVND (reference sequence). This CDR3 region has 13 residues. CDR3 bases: TGTGCCAGCGCCGAGGGCTGGGTGGATACGCAGTATTTT. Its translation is CASAEGWVDTQYF.

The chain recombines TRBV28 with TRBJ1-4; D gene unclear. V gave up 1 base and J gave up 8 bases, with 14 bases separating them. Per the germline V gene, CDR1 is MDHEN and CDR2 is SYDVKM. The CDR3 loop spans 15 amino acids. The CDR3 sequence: CASSLFVARPEKLFF. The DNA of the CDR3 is TGTGCCAGCAGTTTATTTGTGGCACGCCCGGAAAAACTGTTTTTT.

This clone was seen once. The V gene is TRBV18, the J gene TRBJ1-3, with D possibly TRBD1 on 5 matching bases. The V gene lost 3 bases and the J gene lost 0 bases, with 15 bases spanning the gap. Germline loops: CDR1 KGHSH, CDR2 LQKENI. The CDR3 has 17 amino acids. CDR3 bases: TGTGCCAGCTCACCCGCTCCGGGGACTACCTCTGGAAACACCATATATTTT. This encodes CASSPAPGTTSGNTIYF.

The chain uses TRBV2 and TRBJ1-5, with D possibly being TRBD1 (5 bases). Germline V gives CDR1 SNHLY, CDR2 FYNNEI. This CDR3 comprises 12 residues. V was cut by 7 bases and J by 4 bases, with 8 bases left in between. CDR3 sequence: CASTGLNQPQHF. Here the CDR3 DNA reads TGTGCCAGCACAGGGCTAAATCAGCCCCAGCATTTT.

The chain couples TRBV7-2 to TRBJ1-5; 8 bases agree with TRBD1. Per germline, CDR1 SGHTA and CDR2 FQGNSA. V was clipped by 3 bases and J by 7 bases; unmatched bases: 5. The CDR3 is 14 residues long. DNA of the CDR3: TGTGCCAGCAGCTTCCAGGGGGCATCCCAGCCCCAGCATTTT. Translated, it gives CASSFQGASQPQHF.

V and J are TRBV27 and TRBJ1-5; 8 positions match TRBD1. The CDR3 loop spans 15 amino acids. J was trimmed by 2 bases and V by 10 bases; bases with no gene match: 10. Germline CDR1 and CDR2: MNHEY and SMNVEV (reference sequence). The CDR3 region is CANRGRGRRNQPQHF. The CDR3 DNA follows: TGTGCCAACCGGGGCAGGGGGCGCCGCAATCAGCCCCAGCATTTT.

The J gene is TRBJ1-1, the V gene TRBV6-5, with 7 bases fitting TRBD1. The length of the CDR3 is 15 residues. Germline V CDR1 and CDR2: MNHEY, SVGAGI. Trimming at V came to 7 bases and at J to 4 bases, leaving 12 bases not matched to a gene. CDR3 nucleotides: TGTGCCAGCACCTGGACAGGACTTAGTGGCACTGAAGCTTTCTTT. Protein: CASTWTGLSGTEAFF.

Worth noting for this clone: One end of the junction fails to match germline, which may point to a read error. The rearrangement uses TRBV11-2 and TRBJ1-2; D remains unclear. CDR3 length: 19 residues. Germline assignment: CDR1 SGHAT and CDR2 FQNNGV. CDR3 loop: CASSLDLSGDLEWSYGYTF. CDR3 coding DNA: TGTGCCAGCAGCCTAGACCTTTCCGGGGATTTGGAGTGGTCCTATGGCTACACCTTC.

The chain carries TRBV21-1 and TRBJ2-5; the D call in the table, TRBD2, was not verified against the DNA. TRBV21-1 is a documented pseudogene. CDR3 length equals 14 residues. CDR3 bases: TGTGCCAGCAGCAAAGAGAGGGGAGGAGAGACCCAGTACTTC. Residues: CASSKERGGETQYF.

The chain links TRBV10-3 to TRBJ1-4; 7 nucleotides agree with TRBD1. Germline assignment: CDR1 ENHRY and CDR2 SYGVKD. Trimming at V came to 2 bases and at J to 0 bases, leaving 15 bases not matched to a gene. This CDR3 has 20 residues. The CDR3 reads CAISELLSVTQGATNEKLFF. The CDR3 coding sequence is TGTGCCATCAGTGAGCTGCTTTCGGTGACGCAGGGGGCAACTAATGAAAAACTGTTTTTT.

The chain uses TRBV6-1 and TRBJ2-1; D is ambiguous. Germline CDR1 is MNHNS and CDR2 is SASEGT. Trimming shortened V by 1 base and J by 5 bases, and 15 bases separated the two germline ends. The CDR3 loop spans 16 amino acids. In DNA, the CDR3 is TGTGCCAGCAGTGAAGGGGCTACCCCTCCCCACAATGAGCAGTTCTTC. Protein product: CASSEGATPPHNEQFF.

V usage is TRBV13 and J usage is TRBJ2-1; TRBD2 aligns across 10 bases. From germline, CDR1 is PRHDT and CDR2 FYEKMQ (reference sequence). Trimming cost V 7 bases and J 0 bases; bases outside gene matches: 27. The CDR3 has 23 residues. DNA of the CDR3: TGTGCCAGCACCCCAGGACCCGGGGGGCTCGAGCGGGAGGGCCAGAGCTCCTACAATGAGCAGTTCTTC. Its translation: CASTPGPGGLEREGQSSYNEQFF.

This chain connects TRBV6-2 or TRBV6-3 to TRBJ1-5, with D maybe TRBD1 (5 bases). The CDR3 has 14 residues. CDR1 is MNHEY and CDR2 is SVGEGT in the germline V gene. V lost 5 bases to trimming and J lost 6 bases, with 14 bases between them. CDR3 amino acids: CASSQGLSLQPQHF. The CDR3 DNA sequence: TGTGCCAGCAGTCAGGGTCTCTCTCTTCAGCCCCAGCATTTT.

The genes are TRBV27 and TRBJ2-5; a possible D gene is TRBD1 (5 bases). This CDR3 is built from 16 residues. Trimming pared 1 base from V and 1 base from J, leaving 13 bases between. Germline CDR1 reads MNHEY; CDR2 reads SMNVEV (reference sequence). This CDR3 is CASSLYATRAQETQYF. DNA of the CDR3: TGTGCCAGCAGTTTATATGCCACCAGGGCCCAAGAGACCCAGTACTTC.

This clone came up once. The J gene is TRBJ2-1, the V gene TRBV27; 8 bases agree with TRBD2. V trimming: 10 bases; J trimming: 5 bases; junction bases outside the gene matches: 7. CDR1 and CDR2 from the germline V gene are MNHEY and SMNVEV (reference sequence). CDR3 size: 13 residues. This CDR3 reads CATSGSPHNEQFF. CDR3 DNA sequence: TGTGCCACCAGCGGGAGCCCCCACAATGAGCAGTTCTTC.

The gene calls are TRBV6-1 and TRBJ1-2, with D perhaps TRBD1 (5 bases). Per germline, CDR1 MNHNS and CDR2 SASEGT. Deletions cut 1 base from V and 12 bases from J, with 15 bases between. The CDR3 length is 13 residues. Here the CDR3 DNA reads TGTGCCAGCAGTGAAGGGACACGGCTGGGGAACACCTTC. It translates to CASSEGTRLGNTF.

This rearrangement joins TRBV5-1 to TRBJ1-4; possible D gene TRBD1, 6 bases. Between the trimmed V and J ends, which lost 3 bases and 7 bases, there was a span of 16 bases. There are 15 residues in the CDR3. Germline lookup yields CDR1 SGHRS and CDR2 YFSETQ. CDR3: CASSSSGTSTEKLFF. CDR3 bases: TGCGCCAGCAGCTCGTCAGGGACATCCACTGAAAAACTGTTTTTT.

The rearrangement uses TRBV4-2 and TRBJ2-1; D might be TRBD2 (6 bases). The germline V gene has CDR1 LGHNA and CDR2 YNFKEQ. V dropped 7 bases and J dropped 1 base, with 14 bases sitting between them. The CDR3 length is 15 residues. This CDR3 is CASNAGPLSYNEQFF. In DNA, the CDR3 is TGTGCCAGCAACGCGGGACCTCTATCCTACAATGAGCAGTTCTTC.

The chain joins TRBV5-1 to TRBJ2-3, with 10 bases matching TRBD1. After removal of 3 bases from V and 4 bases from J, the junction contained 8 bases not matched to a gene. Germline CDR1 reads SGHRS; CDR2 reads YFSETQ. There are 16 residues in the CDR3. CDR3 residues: CASSSRTGGIADTQYF. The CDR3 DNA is TGCGCCAGCAGCTCCCGGACAGGGGGTATCGCAGATACGCAGTATTTT.

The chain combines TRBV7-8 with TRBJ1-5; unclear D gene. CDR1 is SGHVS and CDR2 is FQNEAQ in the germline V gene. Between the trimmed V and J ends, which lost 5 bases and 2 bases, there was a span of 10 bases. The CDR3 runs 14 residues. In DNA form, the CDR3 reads TGTGCCAGCAGCCGGAGTACGGGCAATCAGCCCCAGCATTTT. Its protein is CASSRSTGNQPQHF.

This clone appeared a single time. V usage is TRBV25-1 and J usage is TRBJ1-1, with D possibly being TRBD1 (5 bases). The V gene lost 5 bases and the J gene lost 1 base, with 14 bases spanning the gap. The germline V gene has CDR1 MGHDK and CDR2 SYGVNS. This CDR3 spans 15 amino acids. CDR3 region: CASSPQAQANTEAFF. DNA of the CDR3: TGTGCCAGCAGTCCCCAGGCACAGGCGAACACTGAAGCTTTCTTT.

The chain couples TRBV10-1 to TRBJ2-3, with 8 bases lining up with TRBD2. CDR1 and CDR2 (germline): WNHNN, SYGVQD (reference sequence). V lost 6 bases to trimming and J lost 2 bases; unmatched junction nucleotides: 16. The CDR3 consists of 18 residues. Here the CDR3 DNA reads TGCGCCAGCAGGGGTAGCAGGGGAGCGGGGGAACTCACAGATACGCAGTATTTT. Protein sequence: CASRGSRGAGELTDTQYF.

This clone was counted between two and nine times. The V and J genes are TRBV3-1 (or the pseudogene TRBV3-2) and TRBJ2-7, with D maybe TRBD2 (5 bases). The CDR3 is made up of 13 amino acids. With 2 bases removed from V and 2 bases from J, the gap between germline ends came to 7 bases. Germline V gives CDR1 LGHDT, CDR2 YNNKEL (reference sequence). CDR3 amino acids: CASSQSGPYEQYF. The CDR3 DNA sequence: TGTGCCAGCAGCCAAAGCGGCCCCTACGAGCAGTACTTC.

The chain's CDR3 is CASSLGASLTSGELFF. In DNA, the CDR3 is TGTGCCAGCAGCTTAGGGGCTAGCCTCACCTCCGGGGAGCTGTTTTTT. The chain recombines TRBV11-1 with TRBJ2-2; tentatively, D is TRBD2 (5 bases). CDR3 length: 16 amino acids. Trimming pared 1 base from V and 6 bases from J, leaving 15 bases between. Germline V gives CDR1 SGHAT, CDR2 FQDESV (reference sequence).

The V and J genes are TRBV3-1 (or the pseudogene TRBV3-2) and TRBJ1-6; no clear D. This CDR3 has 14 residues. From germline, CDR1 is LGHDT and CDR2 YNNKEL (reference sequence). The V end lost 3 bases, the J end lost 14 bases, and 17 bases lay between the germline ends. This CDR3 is CASSQTQRSMSLHF. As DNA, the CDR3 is TGTGCCAGCAGCCAGACCCAGCGATCCATGTCCCTCCACTTT.

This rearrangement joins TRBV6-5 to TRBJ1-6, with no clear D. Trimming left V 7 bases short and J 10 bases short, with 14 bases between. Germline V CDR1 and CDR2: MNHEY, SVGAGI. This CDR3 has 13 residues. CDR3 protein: CASTVQRMSPLHF. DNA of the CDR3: TGTGCCAGCACCGTCCAGAGGATGTCACCCCTCCACTTT.